The rows below give T cell receptor beta chains drawn from one sample of a study of read filtering for tumor transcriptome and immune sequencing. TCRdb ran MiXCR on the reads and lists one entry per CDR3 protein. The profile shows some 20,000 distinct CDR3 sequences, around 20% of them singletons. Sequenced: a population of CD138-negative cells sorted from bone marrow. The receptors stem from a donor at least 40 years old with multiple myeloma. CDR3s include the opening cysteine and the closing phenylalanine or tryptophan. A D gene is named only where the DNA matches it firmly. Clone sizes are given selectively: once, few, many, or a class where the clone is expanded.

>many|NA|TRBV7-2|12|TRBJ2-3
TGTGCCAGCAGTTTAGTTGGTTATACGCAGTATTTT
CASSLVGYTQYF
>many|NA|TRBV6-1|13|TRBJ2-1
TGTGCCAGCAGTATAGGGGGATACAATGAGCAGTTCTTC
CASSIGGYNEQFF
>NA|TRBD1|TRBV11-2|13|TRBJ2-1
TGTGCCAGCAGCGGACAGGGGGCCTGTGAGCAGCTCTTC
CASSGQGACEQLF
>many|NA|TRBV29-1|13|TRBJ2-3
TGCAGCGTTGATGGAGAAAACACAGATACGCAGTATTTT
CSVDGENTDTQYF
>NA|NA|TRBV7-2|15|TRBJ2-2
TGTGCCAGCAGCCAGGGGGGGCTGCTAGCCGGGGAGCTGTTTTTT
CASSQGGLLAGELFF
>medium-sized|TRBD1|TRBV3-1|14|TRBJ2-1
TGTGCCAGCAGCCCGACAGGGACCTACAATGAGCAGTTCTTC
CASSPTGTYNEQFF
>many|NA|TRBV15|12|TRBJ2-5
TGTGCCACCAGCAGGAGAGAAGAGACCCAGTACTTC
CATSRREETQYF
>many|TRBD2|TRBV7-2|15|TRBJ2-1
TGTGCCAGCAGCTTCGGACTAGCGGGGGACAATGAGCAGTTCTTC
CASSFGLAGDNEQFF
>many|NA|TRBV15|15|TRBJ2-7
TGTGCCACCAGCAGAGTAGGGGGGGCCTCCTACGAGCAGTACTTC
CATSRVGGASYEQYF
>NA|NA|TRBV7-9|11|TRBJ2-1
TGTGCCAGCAGTTCCGGGCCCCGACAGTTCTTC
CASSSGPRQFF
>NA|TRBD2|TRBV28|18|TRBJ2-2
TGTGCCAGCAGGCCCGGGAGCGGGAGGGTACGATTGACCGGGGAGCTGTTCTTT
CASRPGSGRVRLTGELFF
>many|NA|TRBV28|14|TRBJ2-7
TGTGCCAGCAGTCGGGCAGGGGGGACCTACGAGCAGTACTTC
CASSRAGGTYEQYF
>NA|TRBD1|TRBV28|17|TRBJ1-5
TGTGCCAGCAGTCAGACGGGACAGGGCTGGAGCAATCAGCCCCAGCATTTT
CASSQTGQGWSNQPQHF
>many|NA|TRBV29-1|14|TRBJ2-2
TGCAGCGTAAGGACTGCTAACGTTCCCGGGGAGCTGTTTTTT
CSVRTANVPGELFF
>many|NA|TRBV14|15|TRBJ2-1
TGTGCCAGCAGCTTCCGGGACTCAGGTTACAATGAGCAGTTCTTC
CASSFRDSGYNEQFF
>few|TRBD1|TRBV28|16|TRBJ2-5
TGTGCCATAGATCGATCCAGGACAGGGTATCGAGAGACCCAGTACTTC
CAIDRSRTGYRETQYF
>many|NA|TRBV7-6|14|TRBJ2-2
TGTGCCAGCAGCTTGGACAGCTCCACCGGGGAGCTGTTTTTT
CASSLDSSTGELFF
>many|NA|TRBV14|13|TRBJ1-5
TGTGCCAGCAGCCAAGATAGGGCACAGCCCCAGCATTTT
CASSQDRAQPQHF
>NA|NA|TRBV28|14|TRBJ1-1
TGTGCCAGCACCCCTGTGGAGATGAACACTGAAGCTTTCTTT
CASTPVEMNTEAFF
>once|NA|TRBV3-1|15|TRBJ2-2
TGTGCCAGCAGCCCAGGGACTCCCAACACCGGGGAGCTGTTTTTT
CASSPGTPNTGELFF
>many|TRBD2|TRBV28|15|TRBJ2-3
TGTGCCAGCAGCAAGCGGACTAGCGGGAGGGATACGCAGTATTTT
CASSKRTSGRDTQYF
>medium-sized|NA|TRBV29-1|13|TRBJ1-1
TGCAGCGTTGTTCACAGCATGAACACTGAAGCTTTCTTT
CSVVHSMNTEAFF
>few|TRBD2|TRBV9|15|TRBJ2-7
TGTGCCAGCAGCGTCCTTCCGGGACTAGCATACGAGCAGTACTTC
CASSVLPGLAYEQYF
>few|NA|TRBV20-1|14|TRBJ2-7
TGCAGTGCTAGAGATAACCGGGGGCTGAGTGAGCAGTACTTC
CSARDNRGLSEQYF
>few|TRBD2|TRBV6-1|13|TRBJ2-7
TGTGCCAGCCGCCTGGGGGGGGCCTACGAGCAGTACTTC
CASRLGGAYEQYF
>many|TRBD2|TRBV27|15|TRBJ2-1
TGTGCCAGCAGTTCGATACTAGCGGTTACTAATGAGCAGTTCTTC
CASSSILAVTNEQFF
>many|NA|TRBV20-1|14|TRBJ2-1
TGCAGTGCTCTTCCGGGTGGGTCAGACAATGAGCAGTTCTTC
CSALPGGSDNEQFF
>NA|NA|TRBV29-1|10|TRBJ2-5
TGCAGCGTCAAGAGGGAGACCCAGTACTTC
CSVKRETQYF
>NA|NA|TRBV4-3|15|TRBJ2-3
TGCGCCAGCAGCCAGGATTTGCGGCATACAGATAGGCAGTATTTT
CASSQDLRHTDRQYF
>NA|TRBD1|TRBV3-1|14|TRBJ1-2
TGTGCCAGCAGTCAAGGCGGACAGGGATTTGGCTACACCTTC
CASSQGGQGFGYTF
>NA|NA|TRBV7-9|13|TRBJ2-2
TGTGCCAGCCCAGGGAAGGGCACCGGGGAGCTGTTTTTT
CASPGKGTGELFF
>NA|NA|TRBV6-6|13|TRBJ2-7
TGTGCCAGCAGTTTTGGGGGCGCCTACGAGCAGTACTTC
CASSFGGAYEQYF
>NA|NA|TRBV6-2/TRBV6-3|14|TRBJ2-7
TGTGCCAGCAGAAAGACAGGAGCGCTCTACGAGCAGTACTTC
CASRKTGALYEQYF
>many|TRBD1|TRBV18|16|TRBJ2-3
TGTGCCAGCTCACCACCCGTGGGCCAGGGGGCCGATACGCAGTATTTT
CASSPPVGQGADTQYF
>NA|NA|TRBV15|14|TRBJ1-1
TGTGCCACCCGGCTTCAGGTCGGGAACACTGAAGCTTTCTTT
CATRLQVGNTEAFF
>many|TRBD1|TRBV28|15|TRBJ1-5
TGTGCCAGCATGTCAGGGGGCTCGAGCAATCAGCCCCAGCATTTT
CASMSGGSSNQPQHF
>NA|NA|TRBV28|13|TRBJ2-2
TGTGCCAGCAGTTTAGGGCTACCCGGGGAGCTGTTTTTT
CASSLGLPGELFF
>few|NA|TRBV5-4|16|TRBJ2-7
TGTGCCAGCAGCTTGGCCGATACAGGGCGGTCCTACGAGCAGTACTTC
CASSLADTGRSYEQYF
>NA|NA|TRBV3-1|13|TRBJ2-7
TGTGCCAGCAGCCCTGGGACTTTGTACGAGCAGTACTTC
CASSPGTLYEQYF
>NA|TRBD1|TRBV28|16|TRBJ2-1
TGTGCCAGCAGTTTAGGGGGCCAGGGGGACCACAATGAGCAGTTCTTC
CASSLGGQGDHNEQFF
>many|NA|TRBV7-8|15|TRBJ2-5
TGTGCCAGCAGCTTGACTAGTGGGAATGGGGAGACCCAGTACTTC
CASSLTSGNGETQYF